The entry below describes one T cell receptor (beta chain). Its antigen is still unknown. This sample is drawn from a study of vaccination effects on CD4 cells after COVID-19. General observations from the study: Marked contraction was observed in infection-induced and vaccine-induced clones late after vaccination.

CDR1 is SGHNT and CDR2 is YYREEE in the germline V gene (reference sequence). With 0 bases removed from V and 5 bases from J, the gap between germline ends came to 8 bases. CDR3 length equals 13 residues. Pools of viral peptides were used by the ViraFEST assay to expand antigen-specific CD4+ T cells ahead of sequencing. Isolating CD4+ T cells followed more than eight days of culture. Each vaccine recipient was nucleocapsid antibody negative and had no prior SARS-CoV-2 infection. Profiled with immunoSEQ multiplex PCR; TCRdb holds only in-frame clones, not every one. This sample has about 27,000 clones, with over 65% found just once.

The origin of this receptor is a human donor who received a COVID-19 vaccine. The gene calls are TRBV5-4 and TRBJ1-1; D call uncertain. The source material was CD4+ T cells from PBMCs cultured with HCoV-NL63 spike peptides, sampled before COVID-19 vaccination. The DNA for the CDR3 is TGTGCCAGCAGCTTGGAGACAACTACTGAAGCTTTCTTT. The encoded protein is CASSLETTTEAFF.